This is a list of T cell receptor beta chains from one sample in a study of early T cells in non-severe SARS-CoV-2 infection. TCRdb itself ran the 5' RACE reads through MiXCR, one entry per CDR3 protein. Of about 83,000 distinct CDR3 sequences in the sample, 9% to 15% were seen once. The sequenced sample was whole blood. These receptors were obtained from an adult who was a healthcare worker with PCR-confirmed SARS-CoV-2 infection or an uninfected control (not recorded which). CDR3s include the opening cysteine and the closing phenylalanine or tryptophan.

j_call v_call cdr3_aa
TRBJ2-3 TRBV7-2 CASSSHRGDQGDTQYF
TRBJ1-2 TRBV28 CASSPLGQDYGYTF
TRBJ2-7 TRBV6-5 CASSRWPSSYEQYF
TRBJ1-5 TRBV6-1 CASSEQGAGSGRPQHF
TRBJ2-2 TRBV29-1 CSFSRGSNYGELFF
TRBJ2-3 TRBV19 CASSNRGGDGTDTQYF
TRBJ2-3 TRBV3-1 CASSLGLAGHPTDTQYF
TRBJ2-2 TRBV11-2 CASSPGSGRTGELFF
TRBJ1-2 TRBV9 CASSAPLDSTNYGYTF
TRBJ2-1 TRBV19 CASRGRGYNEQFF
TRBJ1-1 TRBV12-3/TRBV12-4 CASLYNTEAFF
TRBJ1-2 TRBV19 CASSPGSGTANYGYTF
TRBJ2-7 TRBV12-3/TRBV12-4 CASSFFIKSPGTRIYEQYF
TRBJ1-2 TRBV20-1 CSASHGSNYGYTF
TRBJ2-3 TRBV12-3/TRBV12-4 CASQQGPDTQYF
TRBJ2-1 TRBV7-9 CASSYLRGGRGNEQFF
TRBJ2-1 TRBV12-3/TRBV12-4 CASSPGFDEQFF
TRBJ2-5 TRBV5-1 CASTKGSQGETQYF
TRBJ2-1 TRBV4-1 CASSQEGISGRVYGNEQFF
TRBJ2-2 TRBV7-8 CALRGSGRVNTGELFF
TRBJ2-5 TRBV9 CASSVARGETQYF
TRBJ1-1 TRBV19 CASSALAEGWYTEAFF
TRBJ2-7 TRBV3-2 CASSQPTGRIEQYF